This TCR beta chain emerged from a study of persistence of HIV-infected CD4 T cells. Whole-study findings and limits: Compared with CD3/CD28-stimulated cells, CMV- and Gag-responding cells showed lower TCRbeta richness.

The stimulus was an HIV-1 Gag 15-mer peptide pool, 0.8 to 1 ug/peptide/mL. Responding CD4+ T cells were sorted by upregulation of both CD40 ligand and CD69. Adults with HIV-1 started suppressive ART while chronically infected. Inclusion required CMV-positive serology and CD4+ counts above 400 cells/uL. Germline V gene lookup returns CDR1 GTSNPN and CDR2 SVGIG (reference sequence). Deletions cut 8 bases from V and 3 bases from J, with 13 bases between. The CDR3 covers 13 residues. As concerns this clone: As yet, its antigen is unknown.

This was the immunoSEQ version 4 assay in survey mode. TCRdb keeps only in-frame clones here, not all; method: immunoSEQ multiplex PCR. This table holds about 19,000 clones, 60% to 80% found once. The chain employs TRBV30 and TRBJ2-2, with a weak D call TRBD2 (6 bases). The sample was CD4+ T cells sorted from PBMCs after approximately 19-hour stimulation, taken from a patient who received antiretroviral therapy. This TCR came from an adult woman with HIV who was CMV-seropositive. CDR3 DNA: TGTGCCCTCCGGGGGTATTACACCGGGGAGCTGTTTTTT. It specifies CALRGYYTGELFF.